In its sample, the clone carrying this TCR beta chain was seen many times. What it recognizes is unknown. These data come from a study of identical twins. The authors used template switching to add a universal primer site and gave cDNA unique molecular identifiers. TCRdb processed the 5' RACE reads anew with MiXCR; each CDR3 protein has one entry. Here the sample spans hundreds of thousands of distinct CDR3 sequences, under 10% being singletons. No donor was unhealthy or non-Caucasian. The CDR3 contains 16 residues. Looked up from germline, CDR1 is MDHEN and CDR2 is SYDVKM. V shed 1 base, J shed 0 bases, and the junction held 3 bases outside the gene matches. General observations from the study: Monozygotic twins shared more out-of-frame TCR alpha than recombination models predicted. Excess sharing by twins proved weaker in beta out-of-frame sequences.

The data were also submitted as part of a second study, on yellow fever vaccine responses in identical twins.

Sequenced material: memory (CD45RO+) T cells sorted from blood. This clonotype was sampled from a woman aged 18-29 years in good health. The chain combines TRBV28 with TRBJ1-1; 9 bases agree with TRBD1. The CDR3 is CASSLLGQGVNTEAFF. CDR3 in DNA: TGTGCCAGCAGTTTATTGGGACAGGGTGTGAACACTGAAGCTTTCTTT.